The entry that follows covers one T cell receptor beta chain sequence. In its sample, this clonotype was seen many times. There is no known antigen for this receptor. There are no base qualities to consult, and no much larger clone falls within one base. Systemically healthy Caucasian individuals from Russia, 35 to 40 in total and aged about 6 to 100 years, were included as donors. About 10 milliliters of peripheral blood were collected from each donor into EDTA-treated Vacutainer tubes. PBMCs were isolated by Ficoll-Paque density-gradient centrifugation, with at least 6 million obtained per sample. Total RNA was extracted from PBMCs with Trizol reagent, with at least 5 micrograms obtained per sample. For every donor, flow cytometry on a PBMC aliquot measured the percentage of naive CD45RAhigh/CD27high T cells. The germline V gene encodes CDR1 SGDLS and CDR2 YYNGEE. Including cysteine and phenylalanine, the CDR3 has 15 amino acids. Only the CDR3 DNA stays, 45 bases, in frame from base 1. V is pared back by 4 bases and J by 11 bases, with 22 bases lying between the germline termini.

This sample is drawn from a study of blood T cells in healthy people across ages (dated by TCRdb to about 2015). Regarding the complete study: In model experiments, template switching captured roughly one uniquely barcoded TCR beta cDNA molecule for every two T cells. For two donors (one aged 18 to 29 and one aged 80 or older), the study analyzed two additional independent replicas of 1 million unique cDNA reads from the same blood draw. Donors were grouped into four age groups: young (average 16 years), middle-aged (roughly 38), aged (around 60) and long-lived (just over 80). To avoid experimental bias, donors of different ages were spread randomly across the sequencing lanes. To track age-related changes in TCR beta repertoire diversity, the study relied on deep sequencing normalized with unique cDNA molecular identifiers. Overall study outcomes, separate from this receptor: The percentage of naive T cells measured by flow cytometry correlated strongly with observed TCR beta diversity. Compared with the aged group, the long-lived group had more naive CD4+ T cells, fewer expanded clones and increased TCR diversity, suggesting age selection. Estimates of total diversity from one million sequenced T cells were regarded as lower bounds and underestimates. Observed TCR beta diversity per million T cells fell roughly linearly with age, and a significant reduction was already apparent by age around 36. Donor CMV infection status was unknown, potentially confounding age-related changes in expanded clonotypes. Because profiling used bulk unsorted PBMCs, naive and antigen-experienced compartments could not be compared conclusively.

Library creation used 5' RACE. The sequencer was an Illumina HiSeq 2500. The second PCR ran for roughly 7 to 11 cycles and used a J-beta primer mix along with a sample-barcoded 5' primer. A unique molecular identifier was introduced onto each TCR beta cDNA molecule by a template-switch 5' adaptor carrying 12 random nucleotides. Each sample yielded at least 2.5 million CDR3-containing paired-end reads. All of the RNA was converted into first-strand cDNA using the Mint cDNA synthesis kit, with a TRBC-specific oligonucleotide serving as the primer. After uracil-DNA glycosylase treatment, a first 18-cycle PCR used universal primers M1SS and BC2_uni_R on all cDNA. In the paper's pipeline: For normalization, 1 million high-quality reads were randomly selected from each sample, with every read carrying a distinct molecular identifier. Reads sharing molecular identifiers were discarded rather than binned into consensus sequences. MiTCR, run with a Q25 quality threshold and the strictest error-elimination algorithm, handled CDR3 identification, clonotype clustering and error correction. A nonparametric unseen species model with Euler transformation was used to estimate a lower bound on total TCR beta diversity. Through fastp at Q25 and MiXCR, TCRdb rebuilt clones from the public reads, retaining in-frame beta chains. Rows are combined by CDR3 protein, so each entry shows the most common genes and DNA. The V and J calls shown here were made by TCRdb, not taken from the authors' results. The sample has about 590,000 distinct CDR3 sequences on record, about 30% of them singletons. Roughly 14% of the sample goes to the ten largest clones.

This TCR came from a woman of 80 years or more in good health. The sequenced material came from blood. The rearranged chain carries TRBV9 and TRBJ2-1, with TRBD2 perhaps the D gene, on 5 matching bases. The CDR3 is CASSKLGGPDGKQFF. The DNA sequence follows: TGTGCCAGCAGCAAGTTGGGTGGACCCGACGGGAAGCAGTTCTTC.